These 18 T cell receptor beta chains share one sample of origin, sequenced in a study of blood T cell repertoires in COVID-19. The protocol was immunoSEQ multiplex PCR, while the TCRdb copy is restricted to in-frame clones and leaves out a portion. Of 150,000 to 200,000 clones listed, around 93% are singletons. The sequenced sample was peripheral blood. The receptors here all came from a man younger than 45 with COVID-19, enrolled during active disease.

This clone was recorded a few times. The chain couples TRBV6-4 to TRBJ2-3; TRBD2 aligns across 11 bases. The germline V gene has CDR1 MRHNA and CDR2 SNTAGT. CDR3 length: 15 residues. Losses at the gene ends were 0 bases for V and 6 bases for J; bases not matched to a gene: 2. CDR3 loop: CASSDSSGGADTQYF. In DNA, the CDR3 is TGTGCCAGCAGTGACTCTAGCGGGGGGGCCGATACGCAGTATTTT.

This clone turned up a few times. CDR3 nucleotide sequence: TGTGCCAGCAGTTGGGGGACTGGGACTGAAGCTTTCTTT. Its protein is CASSWGTGTEAFF. This chain links TRBV6-5 with TRBJ1-1; the D gene is possibly TRBD1 (5 bases). Germline CDR1 is MNHEY and CDR2 is SVGAGI. V gave up 4 bases and J gave up 5 bases, with 11 bases separating them. This CDR3 has 13 amino acids.

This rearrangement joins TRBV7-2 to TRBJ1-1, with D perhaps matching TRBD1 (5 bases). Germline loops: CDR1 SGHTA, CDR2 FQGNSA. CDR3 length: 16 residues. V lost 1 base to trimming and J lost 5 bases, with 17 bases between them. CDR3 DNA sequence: TGTGCCAGCAGCTTAGGTGCGCTAGGGGTAAGAACTGAAGCTTTCTTT. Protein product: CASSLGALGVRTEAFF. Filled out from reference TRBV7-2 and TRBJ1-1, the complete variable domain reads GAGVSQSPSNKVTEKGKDVELRCDPISGHTALYWYRQSLGQGLEFLIYFQGNSAPDKSGLPSDRFSAERTGGSVSTLTIQRTQQEDSAVYLCASSLGALGVRTEAFFGQGTRLTVV.

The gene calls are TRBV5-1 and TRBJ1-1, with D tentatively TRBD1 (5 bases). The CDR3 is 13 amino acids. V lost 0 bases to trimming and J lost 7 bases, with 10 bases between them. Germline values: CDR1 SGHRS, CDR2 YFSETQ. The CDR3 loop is CASSLGQKVEAFF. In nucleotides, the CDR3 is TGCGCCAGCAGCTTGGGACAGAAGGTTGAAGCTTTCTTT.

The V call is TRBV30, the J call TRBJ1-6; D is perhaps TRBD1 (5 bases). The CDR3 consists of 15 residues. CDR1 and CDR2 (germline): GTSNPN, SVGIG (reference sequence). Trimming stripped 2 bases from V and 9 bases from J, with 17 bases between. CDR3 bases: TGTGCCTGGAGTCGTCTGAATGCTAGGGGTTCACCCCTCCACTTT. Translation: CAWSRLNARGSPLHF.

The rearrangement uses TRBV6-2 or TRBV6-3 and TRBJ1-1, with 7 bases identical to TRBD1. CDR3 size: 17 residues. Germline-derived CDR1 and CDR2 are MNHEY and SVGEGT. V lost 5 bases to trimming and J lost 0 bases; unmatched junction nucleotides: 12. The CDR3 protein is CASSLIYPGQMNTEAFF. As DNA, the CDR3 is TGTGCCAGCAGTCTTATCTATCCGGGACAGATGAACACTGAAGCTTTCTTT.

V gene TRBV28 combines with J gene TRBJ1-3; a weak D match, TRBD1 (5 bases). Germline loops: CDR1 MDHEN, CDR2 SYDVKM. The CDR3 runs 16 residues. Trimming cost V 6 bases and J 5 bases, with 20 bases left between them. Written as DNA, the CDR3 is TGTGCCAGCAGCTTAGGGGCGGAGGGGCAGAGAAACACCATATATTTT. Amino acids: CASSLGAEGQRNTIYF.

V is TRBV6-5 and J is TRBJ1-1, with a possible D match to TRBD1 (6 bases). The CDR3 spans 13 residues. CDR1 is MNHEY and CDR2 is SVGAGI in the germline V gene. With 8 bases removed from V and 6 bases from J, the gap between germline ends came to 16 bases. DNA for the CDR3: TGTGCCAGCGCGCTCACAGGGAAGGCTGAAGCTTTCTTT. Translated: CASALTGKAEAFF.

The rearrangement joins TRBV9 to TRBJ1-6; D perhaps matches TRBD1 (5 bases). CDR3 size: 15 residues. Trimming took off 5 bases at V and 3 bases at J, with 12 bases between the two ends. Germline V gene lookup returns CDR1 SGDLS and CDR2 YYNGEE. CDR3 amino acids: CASSPATDYNSPLHF. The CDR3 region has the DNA TGTGCCAGCAGTCCCGCGACAGACTATAATTCACCCCTCCACTTT.

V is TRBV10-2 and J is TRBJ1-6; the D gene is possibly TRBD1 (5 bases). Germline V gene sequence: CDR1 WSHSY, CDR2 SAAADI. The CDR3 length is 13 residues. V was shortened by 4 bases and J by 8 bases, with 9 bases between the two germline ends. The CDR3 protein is CASSGPRDSPLHF. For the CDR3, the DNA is TGCGCCAGCAGTGGCCCCAGGGATTCACCCCTCCACTTT.

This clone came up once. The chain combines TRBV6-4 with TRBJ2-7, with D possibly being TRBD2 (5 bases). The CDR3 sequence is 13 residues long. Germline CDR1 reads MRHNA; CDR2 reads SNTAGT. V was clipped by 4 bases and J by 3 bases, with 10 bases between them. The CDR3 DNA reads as TGTGCCAGCAGTGTGGACGAGGGCTACGAGCAGTACTTC. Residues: CASSVDEGYEQYF.

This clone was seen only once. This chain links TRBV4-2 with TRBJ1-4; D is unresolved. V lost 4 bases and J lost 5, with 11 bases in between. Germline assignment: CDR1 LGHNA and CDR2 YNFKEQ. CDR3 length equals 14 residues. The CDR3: CASSRREANEKLFF. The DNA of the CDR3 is TGTGCCAGCAGCCGCCGGGAGGCAAATGAAAAACTGTTTTTT.

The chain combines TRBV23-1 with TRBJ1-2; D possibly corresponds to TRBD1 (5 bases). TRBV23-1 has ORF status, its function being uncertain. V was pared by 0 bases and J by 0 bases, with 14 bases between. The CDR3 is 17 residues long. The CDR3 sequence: CASSQSRRDLPNYGYTF. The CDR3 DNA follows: TGCGCCAGCAGTCAATCTAGGAGGGACCTCCCTAACTATGGCTACACCTTC.

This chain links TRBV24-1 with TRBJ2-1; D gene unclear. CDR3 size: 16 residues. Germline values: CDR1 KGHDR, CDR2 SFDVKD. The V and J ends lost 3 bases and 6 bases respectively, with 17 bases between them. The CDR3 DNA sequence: TGTGCCACCAGTGATCCGCAGGTGAATCGTGGCAATGAGCAGTTCTTC. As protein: CATSDPQVNRGNEQFF.

The CDR3 here is CASSRGTGVYGYTF. DNA for the CDR3: TGTGCCAGCAGCCGCGGGACAGGGGTGTATGGCTACACCTTC. This chain connects TRBV6-6 to TRBJ1-2, with 10 bases identical to TRBD1. From germline, CDR1 is MNHNY and CDR2 SVGAGI (reference sequence). The CDR3 is 14 amino acids. Trimming cost V 6 bases and J 5 bases; bases outside gene matches: 6.

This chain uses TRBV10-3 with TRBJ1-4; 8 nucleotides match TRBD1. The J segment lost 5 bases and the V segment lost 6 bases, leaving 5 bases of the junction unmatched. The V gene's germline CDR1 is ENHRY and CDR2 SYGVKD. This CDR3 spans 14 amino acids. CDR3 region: CAIRPGQANEKLFF. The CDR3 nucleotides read TGTGCCATCAGGCCGGGACAGGCCAATGAAAAACTGTTTTTT.

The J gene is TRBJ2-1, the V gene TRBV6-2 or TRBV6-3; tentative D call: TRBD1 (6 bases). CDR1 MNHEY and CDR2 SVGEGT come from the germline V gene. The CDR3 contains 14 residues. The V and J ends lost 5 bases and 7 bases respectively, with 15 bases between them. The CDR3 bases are TGTGCCAGCAGTCGCCAGGGGAGTGTGAATGAGCAGTTCTTC. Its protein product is CASSRQGSVNEQFF.

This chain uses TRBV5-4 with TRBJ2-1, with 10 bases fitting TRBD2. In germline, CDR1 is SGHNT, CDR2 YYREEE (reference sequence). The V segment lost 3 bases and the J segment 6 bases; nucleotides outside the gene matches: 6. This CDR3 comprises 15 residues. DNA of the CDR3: TGTGCCAGCAGCTCCAGGACTAGCGGAGGCAATGAGCAGTTCTTC. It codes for CASSSRTSGGNEQFF.